Listed here are 2 T cell receptor beta chains from one sample, sequenced in a study of breast tumors, draining lymph nodes, adjacent tissues. Breast cancer patients provided tissue from their axillary draining lymph nodes. TCRdb re-called the multiplex PCR reads through MiXCR, storing one row per CDR3 protein. The table shows approximately 230,000 distinct CDR3 sequences, with 30% to 35% occurring only once. The sequencing input was axillary lymph node tissue. The receptors stem from a female donor with breast cancer. Some clones in this sample may be carry-over from other donors' samples.

J is TRBJ1-4 and V is TRBV20-1; 7 bases are a match to TRBD1. The V and J ends lost 4 bases and 6 bases, in that order; junction bases with no gene match: 32. The CDR3 contains 22 residues. Germline V gene lookup returns CDR1 DFQATT and CDR2 SNEGSKA (reference sequence). In DNA form, the CDR3 reads TGCAGTGCTACTCCCTATCTCTTAGCGGGGGGGGATCGAGGGGGCGCCTATGAAAAACTGTTTTTT. Protein: CSATPYLLAGGDRGGAYEKLFF.

This clonotype occurred many times. V gene TRBV7-2 combines with J gene TRBJ2-7; 12 nucleotides align to TRBD2. Germline lookup yields CDR1 SGHTA and CDR2 FQGNSA. The CDR3 sequence is 16 residues long. V dropped 4 bases and J dropped 3; count of bases not matched to a gene: 7. The CDR3 DNA follows: TGTGCCAGCAGCTCCCGACTAGCGGGAGAAAACTACGAGCAGTACTTC. Translated: CASSSRLAGENYEQYF. The full variable domain, rest sourced from reference TRBV7-2 and TRBJ2-7, is GAGVSQSPSNKVTEKGKDVELRCDPISGHTALYWYRQSLGQGLEFLIYFQGNSAPDKSGLPSDRFSAERTGGSVSTLTIQRTQQEDSAVYLCASSSRLAGENYEQYFGPGTRLTVT.